The source of this T cell receptor beta chain is a study of CD8 T cells in ankylosing spondylitis. Whole-study findings and limits: Matched ankylosing spondylitis synovial fluid reportedly showed significant enrichment of disease-linked clones. Blood of patients with ankylosing spondylitis appeared to be characterized by a TCR beta motif of eight or nine highly homologous variants. Reactive arthritis synovial fluid and blood were previously reported to contain some motif variants.

The TCR beta libraries were generated through quantitative 5'-RACE incorporating molecular barcodes. TCRdb passed the 5' RACE reads through MiXCR, listing each CDR3 protein once. Of around 440,000 distinct CDR3 sequences in the sample, 17% were seen once. V was clipped by 4 bases and J by 6 bases; unmatched bases: 8. In germline, CDR1 is SGDLS, CDR2 YYNGEE. This CDR3 has 14 amino acids. This clonotype was detected only a few times. The antigen remains undetermined. This clonotype was sampled from a male donor with ankylosing spondylitis. The chain couples TRBV9 to TRBJ2-7; 9 nucleotides line up with TRBD1. Sample: blood, either unsorted or a sorted T cell fraction (not recorded which). The DNA for the CDR3 is TGTGCCAGCAGCCCCAGCATGGACAGGGGCGAGCAGTACTTC. It encodes CASSPSMDRGEQYF.